This TCR beta chain was sequenced for a study of blood T cell repertoires in COVID-19. The wider study: COVID-19 samples from acute and convalescent phases originated in the United States, Italy and Spain. The analysed material was cDNA or gDNA that came from T cells, B-cell-depleted T cells, or PBMCs.

The trim removed 0 bases at V and 8 bases at J, leaving 4 bases unmatched. The CDR3 loop spans 14 amino acids. Germline V lookup: CDR1 MRHNA, CDR2 SNTAGT. Original data processing: Estimated nucleated cell counts came from reference gene primer amplification. TCRdb's table, derived via immunoSEQ multiplex PCR, lists solely in-frame clones and lacks some. V, J and clone size are taken as reported in that table, and D and trimming were inferred from the DNA itself. The sample yields a few hundred thousand clones, around 82% seen once. J is TRBJ2-1 and V is TRBV6-4, with 7 bases fitting TRBD2. Sequencing used peripheral blood. The source of this sequence is a woman under 30 with acute or convalescent COVID-19. The CDR3 loop reads CASSDSIGRDEQFF. DNA of the CDR3: TGTGCCAGCAGTGACTCGATTGGGAGGGATGAGCAGTTCTTC.